This passage covers 22 T cell receptor beta chains from one sample sequenced in a study of PD-L1 blockade in urothelial cancer. Some clones are missing from TCRdb's copy, which holds only in-frame ones; the method was immunoSEQ multiplex PCR. The table has some 110,000 clones, approximately 90% seen once; the top ten hold around 3.7%. Time point meaning: peripheral blood 6 weeks after treatment start. Specimen: PBMCs, collected around atezolizumab (anti-PD-L1) treatment. The receptors stem from a man in his sixties with urothelial cancer.

Comment on this clone: This same CDR3 is encoded by further DNA sequences in the sample. This chain joins TRBV10-3 and TRBJ2-3; 14 bases map to TRBD2. Germline V gene sequence: CDR1 ENHRY, CDR2 SYGVKD. CDR3 length: 15 residues. V gave up 4 bases and J gave up 3 bases; unmatched junction bases: 0. This CDR3 is CAISGTSGGTDTQYF. CDR3 DNA sequence: TGTGCCATCAGTGGGACTAGCGGGGGGACAGATACGCAGTATTTT.

This sequence joins TRBV28 and TRBJ2-7; 11 bases are a match to TRBD1. The germline V gene encodes CDR1 MDHEN and CDR2 SYDVKM. The CDR3 extends over 15 amino acids. Trimming at V came to 5 bases and at J to 3 bases, leaving 6 bases not matched to a gene. CDR3 in DNA: TGTGCCAGCAGTCTACCGGGACAGGGGGTCTACGAGCAGTACTTC. Its translation: CASSLPGQGVYEQYF.

The gene calls are TRBV5-1 and TRBJ2-2, with D possibly being TRBD2 (6 bases). The CDR3 length is 13 residues. V lost 5 bases and J lost 4, with 9 bases in between. Looked up from germline, CDR1 is SGHRS and CDR2 is YFSETQ. The CDR3 protein is CASRSEGTGELFF. DNA of the CDR3: TGCGCCAGCAGATCGGAGGGCACCGGGGAGCTGTTTTTT.

This chain joins TRBV28 and TRBJ1-1; D ambiguous. Germline CDR1 and CDR2: MDHEN and SYDVKM. The CDR3 length is 15 residues. Trimming removed 4 bases from V and 3 bases from J, with 15 bases in between. The CDR3 protein is CASSSGGYDDTEAFF. For the CDR3, the DNA is TGTGCCAGCAGTTCCGGAGGGTACGATGACACTGAAGCTTTCTTT.

This clone was seen only once. The V gene is TRBV7-2, the J gene TRBJ2-3, with 9 bases aligning to TRBD2. CDR1 SGHTA and CDR2 FQGNSA come from the germline V gene. There are 15 residues in the CDR3. J was trimmed by 5 bases and V by 5 bases; bases with no gene match: 8. The DNA of the CDR3 is TGTGCCAGCAGCCCGTCAGCGGGAGGTTTAGATACGCAGTATTTT. This translates into CASSPSAGGLDTQYF.

The V and J genes are TRBV4-2 and TRBJ2-3; 8 positions match TRBD2. Unmatched junction bases numbered 11, after V lost 4 bases and J lost 2 bases. There are 17 residues in the CDR3. The V gene's germline CDR1 is LGHNA and CDR2 YNFKEQ. The chain's CDR3 is CASSPLGRGGNTDTQYF. The CDR3 nucleotides read TGTGCCAGCAGCCCCCTCGGCCGCGGGGGGAACACAGATACGCAGTATTTT.

V gene TRBV18 combines with J gene TRBJ2-3; tentatively, D is TRBD1 (6 bases). V lost 1 base to trimming and J lost 4 bases, with 12 bases between them. CDR1 is KGHSH, CDR2 LQKENI, per germline. The CDR3 length is 15 residues. The CDR3, as DNA: TGTGCCAGCTCACCACAACAGGGTTCAGCAGATACGCAGTATTTT. Translation: CASSPQQGSADTQYF.

This clone was recorded only once. This sequence joins TRBV27 and TRBJ2-5; maybe TRBD2 (6 bases). Trimming stripped 5 bases from V and 5 bases from J, with 21 bases between. The CDR3 totals 16 residues. From germline, CDR1 is MNHEY and CDR2 SMNVEV (reference sequence). The CDR3 DNA follows: TGTGCCAGCAGTACTAATGGGGGGTTCGGAGGCGAGACCCAGTACTTC. It encodes CASSTNGGFGGETQYF.

The chain employs TRBV4-3 and TRBJ2-7, with 7 bases that match TRBD2. V lost 1 base to trimming and J lost 11 bases; unmatched junction nucleotides: 8. CDR3 size: 13 residues. Germline-derived CDR1 and CDR2 are LGHNA and YSLEER. The CDR3 DNA follows: TGCGCCAGCAGCCAAGGATCTTCAGCGGGAAAGTACTTC. It translates to CASSQGSSAGKYF.

The chain carries TRBV5-4 and TRBJ2-5, with 9 bases lining up with TRBD2. Trimming cost V 7 bases and J 4 bases; bases outside gene matches: 14. Germline lookup yields CDR1 SGHNT and CDR2 YYREEE (reference sequence). This CDR3 spans 16 amino acids. The CDR3 reads CASGFPASGDGETQYF. The CDR3 DNA sequence: TGTGCCAGCGGGTTCCCAGCTAGCGGGGATGGAGAGACCCAGTACTTC.

The chain recombines TRBV5-1 with TRBJ1-4, with D perhaps matching TRBD1 (5 bases). This CDR3 is 14 amino acids long. Trimming removed 2 bases from V and 2 bases from J, with 7 bases in between. CDR1 and CDR2 from the germline V gene are SGHRS and YFSETQ. CDR3 sequence: CASSFGGTNEKLFF. For the CDR3, the DNA is TGCGCCAGCAGCTTCGGGGGGACTAATGAAAAACTGTTTTTT.

The rearrangement uses TRBV14 and TRBJ1-4, with D maybe TRBD1 (5 bases). In germline, CDR1 is SGHDN, CDR2 FVKESK. This CDR3 comprises 19 residues. Deletions cut 1 base from V and 0 bases from J, with 18 bases between. This chain's CDR3 is CASSQVGAGPYATNEKLFF. The CDR3 DNA reads as TGTGCCAGCAGCCAAGTTGGGGCGGGACCTTACGCAACTAATGAAAAACTGTTTTTT.

The gene calls are TRBV6-1 and TRBJ2-3; TRBD2 agrees at 7 bases. The CDR3 covers 17 residues. Germline assignment: CDR1 MNHNS and CDR2 SASEGT. V shed 2 bases, J shed 7 bases, and the junction held 15 bases outside the gene matches. CDR3 protein: CASSEQAGGPSGNTQYF. CDR3 nucleotides: TGTGCCAGCAGTGAACAGGCCGGCGGTCCCAGCGGGAATACGCAGTATTTT.

The chain couples TRBV2 to TRBJ2-7, with a weak D call TRBD1 (6 bases). V lost 5 bases and J 4 bases, leaving 12 bases between the germline ends. This CDR3 is 13 amino acids long. The germline gives CDR1 SNHLY, CDR2 FYNNEI. The CDR3 DNA sequence: TGTGCCAGCAGTCCCGGGACACTATACGAGCAGTACTTC. Translation gives CASSPGTLYEQYF.

The V call is TRBV5-1, the J call TRBJ2-1; the D gene is possibly TRBD2 (5 bases). V lost 0 bases to trimming and J lost 12 bases, with 16 bases between them. The germline CDR1 and CDR2 sequences are SGHRS and YFSETQ. The CDR3 sequence is 14 residues long. CDR3 nucleotide sequence: TGCGCCAGCAGCTTGGTTCAGGCCGGAGGAGGGCAGTTCTTC. Its protein is CASSLVQAGGGQFF.

The J gene is TRBJ1-1, the V gene TRBV6-5, with 7 bases identical to TRBD1. J gave up 5 bases and V 0 bases, and 6 bases lay outside the gene matches. This CDR3 has 15 residues. Germline CDR1 reads MNHEY; CDR2 reads SVGAGI. This CDR3 reads CASSYSDRVGTEAFF. The CDR3 bases are TGTGCCAGCAGTTACTCAGACAGGGTGGGGACTGAAGCTTTCTTT.

In nucleotides, the CDR3 is TGTGCCAGCAGCCTCTTTCTAGGTAGGGCGGGCCGCCGCTCCTACGAGCAGTACTTC. Amino acids: CASSLFLGRAGRRSYEQYF. V is TRBV16 and J is TRBJ2-7; D might be TRBD2 (5 bases). Per the germline V gene, CDR1 is KGHSY and CDR2 is FQNENV. The CDR3 totals 19 residues. Trimming left V 4 bases short and J 0 bases short, with 25 bases between.

This clone was counted many times. The chain couples TRBV9 to TRBJ1-1; no reliable D call. The germline gives CDR1 SGDLS, CDR2 YYNGEE. This CDR3 is 13 amino acids long. V lost 0 bases and J 4 bases, leaving 7 bases between the germline ends. In DNA form, the CDR3 reads TGTGCCAGCAGCGTAGAGCCGGGCACTGAAGCTTTCTTT. This sequence encodes CASSVEPGTEAFF.

The chain employs TRBV7-2 and TRBJ2-3, with 10 bases lining up with TRBD1. CDR1 is SGHTA, CDR2 FQGNSA, per germline. The V gene end was trimmed by 2 bases and the J gene end by 3 bases; junction bases not matched to a gene: 5. This CDR3 is 16 amino acids long. The CDR3: CASSLFDRGLTDTQYF. CDR3 coding DNA: TGTGCCAGCAGCTTATTCGACAGGGGGCTTACAGATACGCAGTATTTT.

The chain joins TRBV4-3 to TRBJ1-2; TRBD1 might be the D (6 bases). CDR1 is LGHNA and CDR2 is YSLEER in the germline V gene. Trimming took off 0 bases at V and 7 bases at J, with 9 bases between the two ends. CDR3 length equals 13 residues. The CDR3 DNA is TGCGCCAGCAGCCAAGATTCAGGGGTTGGCTACACCTTC. Encoded protein: CASSQDSGVGYTF.

J is TRBJ2-7 and V is TRBV5-1; 8 bases map to TRBD1. Germline CDR1 is SGHRS and CDR2 is YFSETQ. CDR3 length equals 13 residues. J lost 7 bases, V lost 4 bases, and 7 bases had no gene match. CDR3 residues: CASSEGQGTEQYF. CDR3 nucleotides: TGCGCCAGCAGCGAAGGACAGGGAACAGAGCAGTACTTC.

This clone showed up just a few times. The rearrangement links TRBV9 to TRBJ1-1; D possibly corresponds to TRBD1 (6 bases). The germline V gene encodes CDR1 SGDLS and CDR2 YYNGEE. This CDR3 is built from 13 residues. Trimming left V 0 bases short and J 5 bases short, with 8 bases between. The DNA of the CDR3 is TGTGCCAGCAGCGTAGCTAGGGGGACTGAAGCTTTCTTT. Translated, it gives CASSVARGTEAFF.